The sequence of this TCR beta chain was determined in a study of cytomegalovirus exposure and HLA in healthy donors. Turning to the study itself: Tens of millions of unique TCRs from HLA-typed donors made up an early data release.

This CDR3 contains 15 residues. Germline V lookup: CDR1 LNHDA, CDR2 SQIVND (reference sequence). V was pared by 2 bases and J by 4 bases, with 12 bases between. Primers included in the PCR were 60 Vbeta and 13 Jbeta primers. TCRdb's table, derived via immunoSEQ multiplex PCR, lists solely in-frame clones and lacks some. The sample includes fewer than 110,000 clones, 65% to 85% of them seen just once. Source material: PBMCs. The chain carries TRBV19 and TRBJ1-3, with D unresolved. This clonotype originated in a man over 45 in good health and CMV-seropositive. CDR3 sequence (DNA): TGTGCCAGTAGTATAAAACCGTACGCGGGAAACACCATATATTTT. Amino acids: CASSIKPYAGNTIYF.